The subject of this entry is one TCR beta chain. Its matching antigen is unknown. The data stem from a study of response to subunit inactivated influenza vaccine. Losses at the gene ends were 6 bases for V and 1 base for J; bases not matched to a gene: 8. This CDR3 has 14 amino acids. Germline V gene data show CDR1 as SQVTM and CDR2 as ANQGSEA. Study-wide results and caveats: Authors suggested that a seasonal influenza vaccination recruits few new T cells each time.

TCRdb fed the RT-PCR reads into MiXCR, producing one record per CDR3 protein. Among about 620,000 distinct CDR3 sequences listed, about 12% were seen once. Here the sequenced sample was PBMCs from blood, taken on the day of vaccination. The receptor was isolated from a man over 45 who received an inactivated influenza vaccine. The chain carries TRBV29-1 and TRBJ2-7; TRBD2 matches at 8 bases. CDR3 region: CSVRSGSGSYEQYF. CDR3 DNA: TGCAGCGTCCGAAGCGGGAGTGGGTCCTACGAGCAGTACTTC.